This T cell receptor beta chain was captured by sequencing in a study of regulatory T cells. General study results and limits: Patient CD8+ T cells trended toward lower Shannon entropy than controls.

As regards this clone: Its target is not known.

The primer mix had 52 TRBV and 13 TRBJ primers. Clones were sequenced by immunoSEQ multiplex PCR, and TCRdb holds only the in-frame ones, with some missing. The table lists 4,500 to 7,000 clones, 70% to 85% of them singletons. The CDR3 loop spans 14 amino acids. V dropped 3 bases and J dropped 3; count of bases not matched to a gene: 4. CDR1 is SGHAT and CDR2 is FQNNGV in the germline V gene. Every patient with CD3G deficiency had evidence of autoimmunity. Patients aged 2 to 39 years had fewer naive and more memory CD4+ and CD8+ T cells. The chain combines TRBV11-2 with TRBJ2-7, with 8 bases matching TRBD1. The sequencing sample was made of CD8+ T cells sorted from blood. The TCR comes from a child under 18 with CD3G deficiency. CDR3 sequence (DNA): TGTGCCAGCAGCTTTGGACAGGGTAACTACGAGCAGTACTTC. Amino acids: CASSFGQGNYEQYF.